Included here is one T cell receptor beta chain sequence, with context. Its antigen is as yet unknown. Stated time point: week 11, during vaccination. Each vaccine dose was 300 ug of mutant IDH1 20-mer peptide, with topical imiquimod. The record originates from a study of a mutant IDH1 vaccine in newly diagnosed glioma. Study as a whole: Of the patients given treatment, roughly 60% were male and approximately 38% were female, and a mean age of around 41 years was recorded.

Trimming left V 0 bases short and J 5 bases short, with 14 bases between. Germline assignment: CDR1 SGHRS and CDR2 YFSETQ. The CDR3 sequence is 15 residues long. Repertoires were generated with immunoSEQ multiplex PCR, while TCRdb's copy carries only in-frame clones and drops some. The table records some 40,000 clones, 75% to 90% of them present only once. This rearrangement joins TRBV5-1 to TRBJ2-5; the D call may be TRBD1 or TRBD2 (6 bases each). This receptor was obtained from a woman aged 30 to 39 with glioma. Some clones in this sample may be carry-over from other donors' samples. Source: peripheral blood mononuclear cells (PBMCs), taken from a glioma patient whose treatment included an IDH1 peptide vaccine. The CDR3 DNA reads TGCGCCAGCAGCTTGGATGGGGGGCTGGGGGAGACCCAGTACTTC. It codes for CASSLDGGLGETQYF.